This entry describes one T cell receptor (beta chain). The target antigen is unknown. Described treatment: roughly 18 received Ad26.COV2.S at low or high dose, single or two shots; 5 received placebo; per-sample allocation not given. Samples analyzed were those drawn on day 63 after the first vaccine or placebo injection. The sample comes from a study of Ad26.COV2.S vaccination and SARS-CoV-2 variants. Study-level background: Ad26.COV2.S, an intramuscular injection, was given once or twice 56 days apart. General study points: It was reported that spike-specific CD8+ and CD4+ T cell responses were substantially broad after vaccination.

The V and J ends lost 2 bases and 3 bases respectively, with 8 bases between them. Germline values: CDR1 SGHRS, CDR2 YFSETQ. This CDR3 has 13 residues. The data were produced by immunoSEQ multiplex PCR, yet TCRdb's version contains in-frame clones alone and is incomplete. The sample has hundreds of thousands of clones, roughly 91% seen once. The specimen was peripheral blood, collected in a trial of Ad26.COV2.S vaccine versus placebo. The sequence was obtained from a person between 18 and 60 years old who received the Ad26.COV2.S COVID-19 vaccine or a placebo. J is TRBJ1-1 and V is TRBV5-1; D gene uncertain. For the CDR3, the DNA is TGCGCCAGCAGCTTATTGGGTGACACTGAAGCTTTCTTT. Residues: CASSLLGDTEAFF. Together with reference TRBV5-1 and TRBJ1-1, the CDR3 gives the full variable domain: KAGVTQTPRYLIKTRGQQVTLSCSPISGHRSVSWYQQTPGQGLQFLFEYFSETQRNKGNFPGRFSGRQFSNSRSEMNVSTLELGDSALYLCASSLLGDTEAFFGQGTRLTVV.